This is a list of T cell receptor beta chains from one sample in a study of breast tumors, draining lymph nodes, adjacent tissues. Each CDR3 protein is one row after TCRdb ran MiXCR on the multiplex PCR reads. The data contain nearly 200,000 distinct CDR3 sequences, around 33% of them singletons. Sequencing was done on a sample of axillary lymph node tissue. All receptors derive from a female donor with breast cancer. Some clones in this sample may be carry-over from other donors' samples. Each CDR3 is given with its conserved first and last residue. The D gene is left open where the match is weak. Clone size is not always given. Where it is, it says once, few, many or a class for expanded clones.

j_call: TRBJ2-5
d_call: .
v_call: TRBV5-1
cdr3_length: 14
clone_size: many
cdr3_nt: TGCGCCAGCAGCCCCCTTTTGGGGGTGGAGACCCAGTACTTC
cdr3_aa: CASSPLLGVETQYF

j_call: TRBJ2-1
d_call: TRBD2
v_call: TRBV6-1
cdr3_length: 16
clone_size: few
cdr3_nt: TGTGCCAGTGGAGGGAGCGCGGGAGGGCCGTCCCATGAGCAGTTCTTC
cdr3_aa: CASGGSAGGPSHEQFF

j_call: TRBJ2-2
d_call: .
v_call: TRBV7-2
cdr3_length: 15
clone_size: many
cdr3_nt: TGTGCCAGCAGCCTCCGGACTGGGAACACCGGGGAGCTGTTTTTT
cdr3_aa: CASSLRTGNTGELFF

j_call: TRBJ2-7
d_call: TRBD1
v_call: TRBV20-1
cdr3_length: 14
clone_size: many
cdr3_nt: TGCAGTGCTGAAATAGACAGGGGACCCTACGAGCAGTACTTC
cdr3_aa: CSAEIDRGPYEQYF

j_call: TRBJ2-6
d_call: .
v_call: TRBV6-2/TRBV6-3
cdr3_length: 16
clone_size: .
cdr3_nt: TGTGCCAGCAGTTACTCCGGCCGGTCCGGGGCCAACGTCCTGACTTTC
cdr3_aa: CASSYSGRSGANVLTF

j_call: TRBJ2-5
d_call: TRBD2
v_call: TRBV5-8
cdr3_length: 16
clone_size: many
cdr3_nt: TGTGCCAGCAGCTTGGCCACTAGCGGGGGGAAAGAGACCCAGTACTTC
cdr3_aa: CASSLATSGGKETQYF

j_call: TRBJ1-6
d_call: .
v_call: TRBV9
cdr3_length: 14
clone_size: .
cdr3_nt: TGTGCCAGCGGCGCATTACAGGTTAATTCACCCCTCCTCTTT
cdr3_aa: CASGALQVNSPLLF

j_call: TRBJ2-3
d_call: .
v_call: TRBV10-2
cdr3_length: 13
clone_size: many
cdr3_nt: TGCGCCAGCAATGGGAGCGGCACAGATACGCAGTATTTT
cdr3_aa: CASNGSGTDTQYF

j_call: TRBJ1-1
d_call: TRBD1
v_call: TRBV12-3/TRBV12-4
cdr3_length: 15
clone_size: few
cdr3_nt: TGTGCCAGCAGTCCACCGGGACAGGGCGGAACTGAAGCTTTCTTT
cdr3_aa: CASSPPGQGGTEAFF

j_call: TRBJ2-1
d_call: .
v_call: TRBV7-2
cdr3_length: 12
clone_size: .
cdr3_nt: TGTGCCAGCAGCGGCACAGGGAATGAGCAGTTCTTC
cdr3_aa: CASSGTGNEQFF

j_call: TRBJ1-2
d_call: TRBD1
v_call: TRBV20-1
cdr3_length: 14
clone_size: .
cdr3_nt: TGCAGTGCTACTCCGGGACAGGGAAGTCGGGGCTACACCTTC
cdr3_aa: CSATPGQGSRGYTF

j_call: TRBJ2-1
d_call: TRBD2
v_call: TRBV20-1
cdr3_length: 13
clone_size: many
cdr3_nt: TGCAGTGCACAGGCTAGCGGAAGGAATGAGCAGTTCTTC
cdr3_aa: CSAQASGRNEQFF

j_call: TRBJ2-7
d_call: .
v_call: TRBV11-2
cdr3_length: 17
clone_size: .
cdr3_nt: TGTGCCAGCAGTCAGGTTAAGGCCGCTGGTCGCCCCTACGAGCAGTACTTC
cdr3_aa: CASSQVKAAGRPYEQYF

j_call: TRBJ1-2
d_call: .
v_call: TRBV9
cdr3_length: 13
clone_size: many
cdr3_nt: TGTGCCAGCAGCCGAGGGTCAGGAGGCGGCTACACCTTC
cdr3_aa: CASSRGSGGGYTF

j_call: TRBJ2-1
d_call: .
v_call: TRBV12-3/TRBV12-4
cdr3_length: 18
clone_size: many
cdr3_nt: TGTGCCAGCAGTTTAGCAGACAGGGGTCTAGCGGGCTACAATGAGCAGTTCTTC
cdr3_aa: CASSLADRGLAGYNEQFF

j_call: TRBJ2-7
d_call: TRBD1
v_call: TRBV20-1
cdr3_length: 15
clone_size: .
cdr3_nt: TGCAGCGCTAGAGACTCGGACAGGGGGGCCCACGAGCAGTACTTC
cdr3_aa: CSARDSDRGAHEQYF

j_call: TRBJ2-3
d_call: TRBD2
v_call: TRBV20-1
cdr3_length: 18
clone_size: many
cdr3_nt: TGCAGTGCTAGGTACCCCGTCAGACTAGCGGGGAACGCAGATACGCAGTATTTT
cdr3_aa: CSARYPVRLAGNADTQYF

j_call: TRBJ1-6
d_call: .
v_call: TRBV5-1
cdr3_length: 14
clone_size: .
cdr3_nt: TGCGCCAGCAGCTTGGGGGAGTTGAATTCCCCCCTCCACTTT
cdr3_aa: CASSLGELNSPLHF

j_call: TRBJ2-3
d_call: TRBD2
v_call: TRBV6-1
cdr3_length: 17
clone_size: .
cdr3_nt: TGTGCCAGCAGTGAGGAGAAGCGGGGGGGCGTTCAAGATACGCAGTATTTT
cdr3_aa: CASSEEKRGGVQDTQYF

j_call: TRBJ2-1
d_call: TRBD1
v_call: TRBV7-2
cdr3_length: 15
clone_size: many
cdr3_nt: TGTGCCAGCAGCTATGACAGGGGCCAATACAATGAGCAGTTCTTC
cdr3_aa: CASSYDRGQYNEQFF

j_call: TRBJ2-3
d_call: TRBD2
v_call: TRBV6-5
cdr3_length: 15
clone_size: many
cdr3_nt: TGTGCCAGCAGGTTTAGCGGGAGCTGGCCAGATACGCAGTATTTT
cdr3_aa: CASRFSGSWPDTQYF

j_call: TRBJ2-3
d_call: .
v_call: TRBV28
cdr3_length: 14
clone_size: once
cdr3_nt: TGTGCCAGCAAGGCCGGGGCTCTCGCAGATACGCAGTATTTT
cdr3_aa: CASKAGALADTQYF

j_call: TRBJ2-1
d_call: .
v_call: TRBV29-1
cdr3_length: 12
clone_size: many
cdr3_nt: TGCAGCGTTGACTTCAACTACAATGAGCAGTTCTTC
cdr3_aa: CSVDFNYNEQFF

j_call: TRBJ1-6
d_call: .
v_call: TRBV19
cdr3_length: 13
clone_size: .
cdr3_nt: TGTGCCAGTAGTCCCTCCTATAATTCACCCCTCCACTTT
cdr3_aa: CASSPSYNSPLHF

j_call: TRBJ2-1
d_call: .
v_call: TRBV19
cdr3_length: 14
clone_size: many
cdr3_nt: TGTGCCAGTAGTCAGGGACGCGATTACAATGAGCAGTTCTTC
cdr3_aa: CASSQGRDYNEQFF

j_call: TRBJ1-5
d_call: .
v_call: TRBV6-6
cdr3_length: 12
clone_size: many
cdr3_nt: TGTGCCAGCAGCCCGGAGGACGGCCGCCAGCATTTT
cdr3_aa: CASSPEDGRQHF

j_call: TRBJ1-5
d_call: .
v_call: TRBV5-1
cdr3_length: 19
clone_size: .
cdr3_nt: TGTGCCACTAGCGGGGGGATCGCTCATCGGACCTATAGCAATCAGCCCCAGCATTTT
cdr3_aa: CATSGGIAHRTYSNQPQHF

j_call: TRBJ1-6
d_call: .
v_call: TRBV20-1
cdr3_length: 15
clone_size: many
cdr3_nt: TGCAGTGCGACAACTACAGGAGACAGTAATTCACCCCTCCACTTT
cdr3_aa: CSATTTGDSNSPLHF

j_call: TRBJ2-4
d_call: .
v_call: TRBV4-1
cdr3_length: 14
clone_size: many
cdr3_nt: TGCGCCAGCAGCCAAGAGGACAGCAAAAACATTCAGTACTTC
cdr3_aa: CASSQEDSKNIQYF

j_call: TRBJ2-1
d_call: TRBD2
v_call: TRBV20-1
cdr3_length: 14
clone_size: many
cdr3_nt: TGCAGTGCTCCGGGACTAGCGTCCGGGAATGAGCAGTTCTTC
cdr3_aa: CSAPGLASGNEQFF

j_call: TRBJ2-3
d_call: .
v_call: TRBV7-6
cdr3_length: 15
clone_size: many
cdr3_nt: TGTGCCAGCAGCTTATCCCACACCAGCACAGATACGCAGTATTTT
cdr3_aa: CASSLSHTSTDTQYF

j_call: TRBJ2-7
d_call: TRBD1
v_call: TRBV14
cdr3_length: 18
clone_size: many
cdr3_nt: TGTGCCAGCAGCCCATATGAGTTTGGGACAGGGGTAATCTACGAGCAGTACTTC
cdr3_aa: CASSPYEFGTGVIYEQYF

j_call: TRBJ2-1
d_call: .
v_call: TRBV9
cdr3_length: 15
clone_size: .
cdr3_nt: TGTGCCAGCAGCGTATCCTGGACCCCCAGGAATGAGCAGTTCTTC
cdr3_aa: CASSVSWTPRNEQFF

j_call: TRBJ1-2
d_call: .
v_call: TRBV28
cdr3_length: 11
clone_size: many
cdr3_nt: TGTGCCAGCACCTCCACTCTTAGCTACACCTTC
cdr3_aa: CASTSTLSYTF

j_call: TRBJ1-2
d_call: .
v_call: TRBV29-1
cdr3_length: 13
clone_size: .
cdr3_nt: TGCAGCGTTGAAATTAGGGGGTCGTCTGGCTACACCTTC
cdr3_aa: CSVEIRGSSGYTF

j_call: TRBJ1-2
d_call: TRBD1
v_call: TRBV25-1
cdr3_length: 15
clone_size: many
cdr3_nt: TGTGCCAGCAGTGAAGGGACAGGGGAACTAGGGGGCTACACCTTC
cdr3_aa: CASSEGTGELGGYTF

j_call: TRBJ2-3
d_call: TRBD2
v_call: TRBV20-1
cdr3_length: 16
clone_size: .
cdr3_nt: TGCAGTGCTAAAGGACTAGCGGGGGGGGGCACAGATACGCAGTATTTT
cdr3_aa: CSAKGLAGGGTDTQYF